The clone carrying this T cell receptor (beta chain) was seen more than once but under ten times. The sample comes from a study of blood T cell repertoires in COVID-19. Study-level information: Italy, Spain and the United States were the sources of the convalescent and acute COVID-19 samples. Sources were T cells, B-cell-depleted T cells, or PBMCs; the material itself was cDNA or gDNA.

This CDR3 is built from 14 residues. Trimming stripped 4 bases from V and 5 bases from J, with 12 bases between. The germline V gene has CDR1 SNHLY and CDR2 FYNNEI. In the study's own analysis: The assay estimated nucleated cells by amplifying reference gene primers. Profiled with immunoSEQ multiplex PCR; TCRdb holds only in-frame clones, not every one. D and trimming were read from the DNA, whereas the V and J calls and clone size are those reported in that table. The data contain under 250,000 clones, roughly 82% of them singletons. The chain has TRBV2 and TRBJ1-5; D not resolved. Sequencing was performed on peripheral blood. The receptor was isolated from a man older than 75 with acute or convalescent COVID-19. The CDR3 here is CASSGLGYDQPQHF. The CDR3 nucleotides are TGTGCCAGCAGTGGACTAGGGTACGATCAGCCCCAGCATTTT. The full variable domain, its missing parts supplied by reference TRBV2 and TRBJ1-5, is EPEVTQTPSHQVTQMGQEVILRCVPISNHLYFYWYRQILGQKVEFLVSFYNNEISEKSEIFDDQFSVERPDGSNFTLKIRSTKLEDSAMYFCASSGLGYDQPQHFGDGTRLSIL.